The clone carrying this TCR beta chain came up a few times. Its specificity is unknown. At the DNA level, this CDR3 is encoded by other sequences in the same sample as well. What was sequenced were expressed TCRB transcripts, since all of the isolated RNA had been reverse transcribed. Sequencing used immunoSEQ multiplex PCR; TCRdb keeps in-frame clones, though not all of them. The repertoire includes around 330,000 clones, approximately 11% of them detected once, and 0.015% sits in the top ten. This sample was taken from a study of beta chain features in type 1 diabetes. Points from the study as a whole: A greater similarity of naive, central memory and Treg TCRB repertoires was seen among patients than among healthy donors. Highly expressing activated T cells could be over-counted with a cDNA template.

CDR3 length: 14 residues. Trimming removed 2 bases from V and 5 bases from J, with 12 bases in between. The V gene's germline CDR1 is KGHSH and CDR2 LQKENI. Every participating donor gave one draw, a heparinised blood sample averaging about 100 mL. The sample consisted of naive CD4+ T cells from blood. J is TRBJ1-1 and V is TRBV18; D not certain. The TCR originated in a woman aged 25 to 45 in good health. CDR3 region: CASSPGATGTEAFF. CDR3 nucleotides: TGTGCCAGCTCACCAGGAGCTACGGGGACTGAAGCTTTCTTT.